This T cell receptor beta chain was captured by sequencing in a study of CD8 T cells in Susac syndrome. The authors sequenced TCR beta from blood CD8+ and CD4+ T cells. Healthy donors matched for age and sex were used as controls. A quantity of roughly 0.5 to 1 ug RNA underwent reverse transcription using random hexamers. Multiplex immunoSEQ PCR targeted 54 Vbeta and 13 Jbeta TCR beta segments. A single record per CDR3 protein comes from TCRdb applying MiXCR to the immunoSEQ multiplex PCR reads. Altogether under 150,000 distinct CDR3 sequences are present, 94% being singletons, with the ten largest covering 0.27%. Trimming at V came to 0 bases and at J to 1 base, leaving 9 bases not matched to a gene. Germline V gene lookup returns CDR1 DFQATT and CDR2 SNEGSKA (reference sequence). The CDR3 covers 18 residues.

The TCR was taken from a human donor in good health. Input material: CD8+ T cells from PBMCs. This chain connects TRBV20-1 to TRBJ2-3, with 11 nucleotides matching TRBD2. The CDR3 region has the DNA TGCAGTGCTAGAGATCTTGAAGTACTAGCGGGAGGCACAGATACGCAGTATTTT. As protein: CSARDLEVLAGGTDTQYF.